Presented here are 16 T cell receptor beta chains from one specimen sequenced in a study of CD8+ T cells in alopecia areata (dated 2018 in TCRdb). Library generation was performed with the immunoSEQ multiplex PCR assay. RNA was extracted from all samples and reverse transcribed into cDNA, which served as template for TCR sequencing. TCRdb mirrors the immuneACCESS table, restricted to in-frame sequences. Some clones are absent from its copies; in checked studies, under half trace to an unresolved V gene, and the reason for the others is unknown. The table for this sample lists more than 250,000 clones, none of them counted only once. The ten largest clones represent 1.2% of the sample. Pooled mouse cutaneous lymph node cells were stained for CD4, CD8alpha, NKG2D, NKG2ACE and other markers, then sorted on a BD Influx. Material for sequencing was CD4+ T cells sorted from a lymph node. The receptors here all came from a C3H/HeJ mouse with alopecia areata. This strain is characterized by the MHC haplotype H2-k.

As regards this clone: Gene names and germline refer to mouse. The read terminates 4 residues before the CDR3 end, so the remaining end is supplied by the germline J gene. The chain joins TRBV12-1 to TRBJ2-1, with D unresolved. Germline CDR1 and CDR2: SGHSN and HYEKVE. This CDR3 contains 13 residues. Here the CDR3 reads CASSLLPPSEQFF. Partial CDR3 DNA: TGTGCCAGCTCTCTCCTCCCCCCCTCT.

The table lists this clone with a few counts. Genes and germline are mouse. The read ends 3 residues early relative to the CDR3; the germline J gene fills the gap. The chain recombines TRBV3 with TRBJ1-6; 10 bases agree with TRBD1. TRBJ1-6 has ORF status, its function being uncertain. The CDR3 is 16 amino acids. V shed 3 bases and J 4 bases; nucleotides not matched to a gene: 3. CDR1 is SNHLY and CDR2 is FYNGKV in the germline V gene (reference sequence). Here the CDR3 reads CASSFRDRGYNSPLYF. The sequenced CDR3 bases are TGTGCCAGCAGCTTCCGGGACAGGGGTTATAATTCGCCC.

In this sample, this clone turned up many times. These gene names are mouse names. Other nucleotide sequences from this sample produce the same CDR3. The part of the CDR3 DNA that was read is TGTGCCAGCAGTGATGGGGGGACTAGTGCAGAA. Protein product: CASSDGGTSAE. In full, the CDR3 reads CASSDGGTSAETLYF. The chain recombines TRBV13-1 with TRBJ2-3, with D possibly matching TRBD2 (6 bases). With the read ending 4 residues before the CDR3 end, the germline J gene is used to fill in that end. This CDR3 is 15 amino acids long. Germline loops: CDR1 NSHNY, CDR2 SYGAGN. V was cut by 0 bases and J by 0 bases, with 8 bases left in between.

This clone came up a few times. Germline and genes here are mouse. The read terminates 4 residues before the CDR3 end, so the remaining end is supplied by the germline J gene. This chain uses TRBV5 with TRBJ1-1; D gene unclear. Germline values: CDR1 LGHNA, CDR2 YNLKQL (reference sequence). The length of the CDR3 is 15 residues. Trimming took 0 bases from V and 3 from J, leaving 11 bases between them. Here the CDR3 reads CASSQEVGRDTEVFF. The covered CDR3 bases are TGTGCCAGCAGCCAAGAGGTGGGGAGGGACACA.

With regard to this clone: Gene names and germline match the mouse. The sequence runs out 3 residues before the end of the CDR3; the remainder is reconstructed from the germline J gene. The rearrangement uses TRBV13-2 and TRBJ1-6; D remains ambiguous. TRBJ1-6 is flagged as an ORF with uncertain function. The V gene's germline CDR1 is NNHNN and CDR2 SYGAGS (reference sequence). Trimming pared 2 bases from V and 0 bases from J, leaving 9 bases between. The CDR3 loop spans 16 amino acids. CDR3 DNA, as far as it was read: TGTGCCAGCGGTGAGGCCACAGATTCCTATAATTCGCCC. Translating gives CASGEATDSYNSP. The whole CDR3 is CASGEATDSYNSPLYF.

A word on this clone: Gene names follow the mouse nomenclature. The CDR3 goes on 4 residues after the read ends, and that part is filled in from the germline J gene. This chain uses TRBV13-3 with TRBJ2-5; 9 bases line up with TRBD1. Germline CDR1 is NNHDY and CDR2 is SYVADS. There are 15 residues in the CDR3. The CDR3: CASSDSGQGKDTQYF. The CDR3 DNA, read in part, is TGTGCCAGCAGTGATTCGGGACAGGGAAAAGAC.

In this sample, this clone turned up a few times. Gene labels here are mouse ones. The CDR3 extends 4 residues past the end of the read, so its final part is completed from the germline J gene. The V gene is TRBV13-2, the J gene TRBJ2-2, with no clear D. V lost 6 bases, J lost 0 bases, and 6 bases lay in between. The CDR3 sequence is 13 residues long. CDR1 NNHNN and CDR2 SYGAGS come from the germline V gene (reference sequence). CDR3 protein: CASVWTNTGQLYF. Incomplete CDR3 DNA: TGTGCCAGCGTCTGGACAAACACCGGG.

This clone has just a few counts. The germline and genes are mouse ones. The read terminates 4 residues before the CDR3 end, so the remaining end is supplied by the germline J gene. This chain uses TRBV13-2 with TRBJ2-5; 8 bases match TRBD1. This CDR3 contains 13 residues. Germline CDR1 reads NNHNN; CDR2 reads SYGAGS (reference sequence). This CDR3 reads CASGQGARDTQYF. The covered CDR3 bases are TGTGCCAGCGGTCAGGGGGCGAGGGAC.

This clone was seen a few times. Gene names and germline refer to mouse. The CDR3 end is not reached by the read, which stops 4 residues before it; the germline J gene fills it in. This chain links TRBV19 with TRBJ2-5; 9 bases match TRBD1. This CDR3 is built from 14 residues. Germline V CDR1 and CDR2: FNHDT, SITEND (reference sequence). V dropped 4 bases and J dropped 2; count of bases not matched to a gene: 2. The DNA read from the CDR3 is TGTGCCAGCAGTGACAGGGGGAGCCAAGAC. It yields the protein CASSDRGSQD. The whole CDR3 sequence reads CASSDRGSQDTQYF.

In its sample, this clone was seen a few times. Gene labels here are mouse ones. The sequence runs out 4 residues before the end of the CDR3; the remainder is reconstructed from the germline J gene. V gene TRBV13-3 combines with J gene TRBJ2-3, with 7 positions matching TRBD1. CDR1 is NNHDY, CDR2 SYVADS, per germline. This CDR3 has 14 amino acids. Losses at the gene ends were 4 bases for V and 0 bases for J; bases not matched to a gene: 2. CDR3 bases read: TGTGCCAGCAGTCCGACAGGGAGTGCAGAA. Protein product: CASSPTGSAE. The complete CDR3 reads CASSPTGSAETLYF.

This clone was picked up a small number of times. Gene names and germline refer to mouse. The read falls 4 residues short of the CDR3 end, and the missing part is taken from the germline J gene. Other DNA sequences of this sample code for an identical CDR3. J is TRBJ2-1 and V is TRBV13-2, with 9 bases lining up with TRBD1. CDR1 NNHNN and CDR2 SYGAGS come from the germline V gene (reference sequence). The CDR3 runs 14 residues. CDR3 bases read: TGTGCCAGCGGTGAACAGGGGGCGCGGGCT. This codes for CASGEQGARA. The full CDR3 reads CASGEQGARAEQFF.

In the case of this clone: A single base separates this from a much larger clone, so it may be a read error. Germline and genes here are mouse. The CDR3 end lies 4 residues beyond the end of the read and is filled in from the germline J gene. The chain employs TRBV13-2 and TRBJ1-1; a possible D gene is TRBD1 (6 bases). Germline CDR1 NNHNN, CDR2 SYGAGS (reference sequence). The CDR3 is made up of 13 amino acids. V shed 4 bases and J shed 0 bases, with 7 bases lying between them. The CDR3 is CASGRQANTEVFF. The covered CDR3 bases are TGTGCCAGCGGTCGACAGGCAAACACA.

This clone came up a few times. Mouse germline and gene names are used. From the germline J gene comes the end of the CDR3, since the read stops 4 residues before it. This chain joins TRBV13-1 and TRBJ2-1; TRBD2 matches 10 bases. The CDR3 length is 17 residues. J was trimmed by 3 bases and V by 0 bases; bases with no gene match: 6. Germline V gene sequence: CDR1 NSHNY, CDR2 SYGAGN. This CDR3 reads CASSDAPGGARYAEQFF. The sequenced part of the CDR3 DNA is TGTGCCAGCAGTGATGCACCTGGGGGGGCGCGCTATGCT.

A note on this clone: Gene names denote mouse genes. The read ends 4 residues early relative to the CDR3; the germline J gene fills the gap. The chain recombines TRBV13-3 with TRBJ1-2, with D perhaps matching TRBD1 (5 bases). The germline V gene encodes CDR1 NNHDY and CDR2 SYVADS. V was clipped by 2 bases and J by 3 bases, with 11 bases between them. The CDR3 has 14 residues. The DNA read from the CDR3 is TGTGCCAGCAGTGACGGCAGGGATGACTCC. It yields the protein CASSDGRDDS. The full CDR3 protein reads CASSDGRDDSDYTF.

This clone was detected only a few times. Genes here carry mouse names. Coverage ceases 4 residues before the CDR3 finishes, and the germline J gene fills in the end. The rearrangement uses TRBV5 and TRBJ2-7, with D perhaps TRBD1 (6 bases). Germline CDR1 LGHNA, CDR2 YNLKQL (reference sequence). The CDR3 consists of 15 residues. V lost 0 bases and J lost 0, with 9 bases in between. The CDR3 reads CASSQEDRSSYEQYF. The CDR3 DNA, read in part, is TGTGCCAGCAGCCAAGAAGACAGGAGCTCCTAT.

Comment on this clone: Gene names follow the mouse nomenclature. The read ends 4 residues early relative to the CDR3; the germline J gene fills the gap. This rearrangement joins TRBV19 to TRBJ2-7; tentative D call: TRBD1 (5 bases). The CDR3 runs to 15 residues. CDR1 and CDR2 (germline): FNHDT, SITEND (reference sequence). The ends were cut back, 1 base at V and 3 bases at J, with 14 bases in the middle. CDR3 amino acids: CASSIHPPDNYEQYF. Incomplete CDR3 DNA: TGTGCCAGCAGTATACACCCCCCGGACAACTAT.